The 20 T cell receptor beta chains listed next were all sequenced from one sample in a study of T cell repertoires in cytomegalovirus infection (dated by TCRdb to the late 2010s). Instrument on record: Illumina HiSeq 1500. TCRdb reprocessed the public reads (quality trimming at Q25 with fastp, clone calling with MiXCR) and kept in-frame beta chains. Rows are unified per CDR3 protein, each entry keeping the most common DNA and genes. The table for this sample lists 76,000 or so distinct CDR3 sequences; roughly 3.6% of them were counted only once. The top ten clones comprise 3.5% to 6% of the sample. Material for sequencing was PBMCs. Receptors were obtained from a human donor in good health (CMV status not recorded). Some clones in this sample may be carry-over from other donors' samples.

This clonotype was seen at least ten times. The chain couples TRBV7-2 to TRBJ2-5; TRBD2 aligns across 10 bases. The germline V gene has CDR1 SGHTA and CDR2 FQGNSA. The CDR3 spans 16 residues. Losses at the gene ends were 5 bases for V and 0 bases for J; bases not matched to a gene: 6. The CDR3 bases are TGTGCCAGCAGCGGGGATAGCGGGGGGTACCAAGAGACCCAGTACTTC. Its protein product is CASSGDSGGYQETQYF. The full variable domain, in which reference TRBV7-2 and TRBJ2-5 provide the parts outside the CDR3, is GAGVSQSPSNKVTEKGKDVELRCDPISGHTALYWYRQSLGQGLEFLIYFQGNSAPDKSGLPSDRFSAERTGGSVSTLTIQRTQQEDSAVYLCASSGDSGGYQETQYFGPGTRLLVL.

This clonotype appeared many times. V is TRBV10-3 and J is TRBJ1-1; D unclear. CDR1 is ENHRY and CDR2 is SYGVKD in the germline V gene. The CDR3 sequence is 17 residues long. V was clipped by 5 bases and J by 0 bases, with 19 bases between them. CDR3 loop: CAISSTYPAAMNTEAFF. DNA of the CDR3: TGTGCCATCAGTTCCACCTATCCGGCCGCCATGAACACTGAAGCTTTCTTT.

This clonotype was observed many times. V gene TRBV7-2 combines with J gene TRBJ2-7; TRBD2 matches 8 bases. V lost 1 base, J lost 2 bases, and 7 bases stayed unmatched. Germline V CDR1 and CDR2: SGHTA, FQGNSA. CDR3 length: 16 amino acids. The CDR3 region has the DNA TGTGCCAGCAGCTTAGATTCAGTTAGCGGGGCCTACGAGCAGTACTTC. Protein product: CASSLDSVSGAYEQYF.

There are many counts of this clonotype. This chain links TRBV7-9 with TRBJ2-1; no definite D call. The germline gives CDR1 SEHNR, CDR2 FQNEAQ (reference sequence). Trimming took 3 bases from V and 5 from J, leaving 5 bases between them. This CDR3 contains 12 residues. CDR3 sequence (DNA): TGTGCCAGCAGCTTTTACGACAATGAGCAGTTCTTC. Amino acids: CASSFYDNEQFF.

This clonotype was seen at least ten times. The J gene is TRBJ1-3, the V gene TRBV9; 7 bases are a match to TRBD1. The J segment lost 2 bases and the V segment lost 3 bases, leaving 2 bases of the junction unmatched. The CDR3 runs 14 residues. Per germline, CDR1 SGDLS and CDR2 YYNGEE. This CDR3 is CASSAGQAGNTIYF. CDR3 bases: TGTGCCAGCAGCGCCGGACAGGCTGGAAACACCATATATTTT.

This clonotype was seen repeatedly, ten times or more. V and J are TRBV27 and TRBJ1-1, with 8 bases identical to TRBD1. Germline trimming cut 6 bases from V and 1 base from J; bases unmatched to any gene: 4. Per germline, CDR1 MNHEY and CDR2 SMNVEV (reference sequence). This CDR3 is built from 14 residues. CDR3 amino acids: CASRTTGENTEAFF. The CDR3 DNA reads TGTGCCAGCAGAACGACAGGGGAGAACACTGAAGCTTTCTTT.

This clonotype has a count of ten or more. The V and J genes are TRBV5-5 and TRBJ1-5; 7 nucleotides agree with TRBD1. Germline values: CDR1 SGHKS, CDR2 YYEKEE (reference sequence). This CDR3 has 16 residues. With V trimmed by 4 bases and J by 1 base, 8 bases remained unmatched. DNA of the CDR3: TGTGCCAGCAGCCAAGTACCGGGACAGAGCAATCAGCCCCAGCATTTT. It is translated as CASSQVPGQSNQPQHF.

At least ten counts were recorded for this clonotype. V and J are TRBV6-6 and TRBJ1-1; 9 bases fit TRBD1. The junction had 9 bases not matched to a gene; V was cut back by 4 bases and J by 3 bases. This CDR3 has 16 amino acids. CDR1 is MNHNY, CDR2 SVGAGI, per germline (reference sequence). CDR3 region: CASSWGQGFIYTEAFF. The CDR3 DNA follows: TGTGCCAGCAGTTGGGGACAGGGATTTATTTACACTGAAGCTTTCTTT.

This clonotype showed up many times. This chain joins TRBV10-3 and TRBJ2-3, with 9 bases lining up with TRBD2. Germline CDR1 is ENHRY and CDR2 is SYGVKD. This CDR3 contains 14 residues. V shed 7 bases, J shed 0 bases, and the junction held 2 bases outside the gene matches. The CDR3 DNA sequence: TGTGCCATCAAGCTAGCGGGGAGCACAGATACGCAGTATTTT. Translating gives CAIKLAGSTDTQYF.

This clonotype occurred many times. J is TRBJ2-5 and V is TRBV7-9, with D unresolved. This CDR3 is built from 13 residues. Germline assignment: CDR1 SEHNR and CDR2 FQNEAQ (reference sequence). V was pared by 1 base and J by 5 bases, with 8 bases between. CDR3 sequence: CASSLGSGETQYF. In DNA, the CDR3 is TGTGCCAGCAGCTTAGGGTCCGGTGAGACCCAGTACTTC.

This clonotype appeared many times. Here the CDR3 DNA reads TGTGCCAGCAGTGATTGGGGACAGGGCCCTAGCAATCAGCCCCAGCATTTT. This sequence encodes CASSDWGQGPSNQPQHF. The rearrangement links TRBV2 to TRBJ1-5; TRBD1 agrees at 9 bases. The CDR3 length is 17 residues. Germline lookup yields CDR1 SNHLY and CDR2 FYNNEI. V lost 3 bases to trimming and J lost 0 bases; unmatched junction nucleotides: 6.

This clonotype was recorded many times. The chain employs TRBV19 and TRBJ2-3; either TRBD1 or TRBD2 may supply D (5 bases each). The germline CDR1 and CDR2 sequences are LNHDA and SQIVND (reference sequence). V was cut by 5 bases and J by 0 bases, with 9 bases left in between. The CDR3 consists of 14 residues. The CDR3 coding sequence is TGTGCCAGTAGTTGGGACGCCAGCACAGATACGCAGTATTTT. It is translated as CASSWDASTDTQYF.

There are many counts of this clonotype. V gene TRBV20-1 combines with J gene TRBJ2-7; TRBD1 matches 10 bases. Germline trimming cut 0 bases from V and 3 bases from J; bases unmatched to any gene: 5. This CDR3 region has 15 residues. Per the germline V gene, CDR1 is DFQATT and CDR2 is SNEGSKA (reference sequence). The CDR3 region has the DNA TGCAGTGCTAGAGATATGGGACAGGGGTACTACGAGCAGTACTTC. This translates into CSARDMGQGYYEQYF.

This clonotype was picked up many times. This chain links TRBV7-2 with TRBJ1-2; no definite D call. The germline V gene encodes CDR1 SGHTA and CDR2 FQGNSA. V lost 8 bases, J lost 0 bases, and 22 bases lay in between. This CDR3 comprises 17 residues. The CDR3 DNA sequence: TGTGCCAGCGTCCCGCGACCGGGTATTTCGGCTAACTATGGCTACACCTTC. This translates into CASVPRPGISANYGYTF.

This clonotype was detected ten times or more. V and J are TRBV6-6 and TRBJ2-3; 9 nucleotides line up with TRBD2. Germline V gives CDR1 MNHNY, CDR2 SVGAGI (reference sequence). The CDR3 length is 16 residues. V lost 2 bases to trimming and J lost 0 bases; unmatched junction nucleotides: 3. CDR3 sequence (DNA): TGTGCCAGCAGTTACCTAGCGGGGCCCAGCACAGATACGCAGTATTTT. Protein sequence: CASSYLAGPSTDTQYF.

Many counts were recorded for this clonotype. The V and J genes are TRBV11-2 and TRBJ1-6; D is unclear. With 1 base removed from V and 7 bases from J, the gap between germline ends came to 2 bases. Germline CDR1 SGHAT, CDR2 FQNNGV. The CDR3 contains 12 residues. CDR3 nucleotide sequence: TGTGCCAGCAGCTTAGTAAATTCACCCCTCCACTTT. Translation: CASSLVNSPLHF. Drawing the rest from reference TRBV11-2 and TRBJ1-6, the complete variable domain is EAGVAQSPRYKIIEKRQSVAFWCNPISGHATLYWYQQILGQGPKLLIQFQNNGVVDDSQLPKDRFSAERLKGVDSTLKIQPAKLEDSAVYLCASSLVNSPLHFGNGTRLTVT.

This clonotype has at least ten counts. V is TRBV18 and J is TRBJ1-2; D not certain. CDR1 is KGHSH and CDR2 is LQKENI in the germline V gene. V gave up 0 bases and J gave up 2 bases, with 7 bases separating them. The CDR3 spans 14 residues. As DNA, the CDR3 is TGTGCCAGCTCACCACCTGCACGGAACTATGGCTACACCTTC. Its translation is CASSPPARNYGYTF.

This clonotype was seen ten or more times. The rearrangement uses TRBV7-2 and TRBJ2-5, with 7 bases that match TRBD2. The CDR3 has 17 amino acids. Trimming removed 1 base from V and 3 bases from J; junction bases left unmatched: 11. Germline V gene sequence: CDR1 SGHTA, CDR2 FQGNSA. The CDR3 here is CASSLGGPGEGKETQYF. The CDR3 region has the DNA TGTGCCAGCAGCTTAGGGGGTCCCGGGGAGGGGAAAGAGACCCAGTACTTC.

The table lists this clonotype with many counts. At one boundary the junction diverges from the germline segment, which might be a read error. This chain links TRBV12-3 or TRBV12-4 with TRBJ2-1; TRBD1 matches at 8 bases. This CDR3 has 13 amino acids. The CDR3 DNA sequence: TGTGCCAGCAGTAAAAATGGGGGGACAGGTTTGGTCTTC. Protein sequence: CASSKNGGTGLVF.

This clonotype showed up many times. The chain is built from TRBV7-3 and TRBJ2-3; 8 bases agree with TRBD1. CDR3 size: 15 residues. Per germline, CDR1 SGHTA and CDR2 FQGTGA. The trim removed 3 bases at V and 3 bases at J, leaving 5 bases unmatched. The CDR3 loop is CASSFGTGQTDTQYF. Here the CDR3 DNA reads TGTGCCAGCAGCTTCGGGACAGGACAGACAGATACGCAGTATTTT.